These T cell receptor beta chains were read from a single sample in a study of blood T cell repertoires in COVID-19. Here immunoSEQ multiplex PCR was the method, and the copy in TCRdb shows in-frame clones only, minus some. The sample records tens of thousands of clones, 83% being singletons. The source material was peripheral blood. The origin of the receptors is a woman of 80 years or more with active or convalescent COVID-19. Each CDR3 is given with its conserved first and last residue. A D gene is named only where the DNA matches it firmly. Where a row states a size, it is once, few, many or the class of an expanded clone; other rows omit it.

J: TRBJ1-4
length: 10
size: NA
V: TRBV19
D: NA
CDR3: CAIRNEKLFF
DNA: TGTGCCATCAGAAATGAAAAACTGTTTTTT

J: TRBJ1-5
length: 15
size: once
V: TRBV7-9
D: NA
CDR3: CASSSSGASNQPQHF
DNA: TGTGCCAGCAGCTCAAGTGGGGCTAGCAATCAGCCCCAGCATTTT

J: TRBJ2-1
length: 13
size: NA
V: TRBV7-8
D: NA
CDR3: CASTLGTYNEQFF
DNA: TGTGCCAGCACCTTGGGCACCTACAATGAGCAGTTCTTC

J: TRBJ2-7
length: 14
size: NA
V: TRBV5-1
D: NA
CDR3: CASRRGTGPYEQYF
DNA: TGCGCCAGCAGGCGGGGGACAGGTCCCTACGAGCAGTACTTC

J: TRBJ2-3
length: 17
size: NA
V: TRBV25-1
D: TRBD2
CDR3: CASSPNGLAGSTDTQYF
DNA: TGTGCCAGCAGTCCAAACGGACTAGCGGGAAGCACAGATACGCAGTATTTT

J: TRBJ1-1
length: 14
size: NA
V: TRBV28
D: TRBD1
CDR3: CASSSGQPNTEAFF
DNA: TGTGCCAGCAGTTCGGGACAGCCGAACACTGAAGCTTTCTTT

J: TRBJ2-1
length: 14
size: NA
V: TRBV30
D: NA
CDR3: CAWSPGLPYNEQFF
DNA: TGTGCCTGGAGCCCGGGACTCCCTTACAATGAGCAGTTCTTC

J: TRBJ2-7
length: 14
size: NA
V: TRBV2
D: TRBD1
CDR3: CATQVGTGGYEQYF
DNA: TGTGCCACCCAGGTGGGGACAGGGGGCTACGAGCAGTACTTC

J: TRBJ1-5
length: 13
size: once
V: TRBV6-6
D: NA
CDR3: CASSPPGNQPQHF
DNA: TGTGCCAGCAGTCCGCCGGGGAATCAGCCCCAGCATTTT

J: TRBJ2-1
length: 15
size: NA
V: TRBV4-3
D: TRBD1
CDR3: CASSQDHPTGNEQFF
DNA: TGCGCCAGCAGCCAAGACCACCCGACAGGGAATGAGCAGTTCTTC

J: TRBJ1-1
length: 15
size: NA
V: TRBV6-5
D: NA
CDR3: CASSYSESMNTEAFF
DNA: TGTGCCAGCAGTTACTCGGAGAGCATGAACACTGAAGCTTTCTTT

J: TRBJ1-2
length: 15
size: once
V: TRBV5-1
D: NA
CDR3: CASSLNPSAPYGYTF
DNA: TGCGCCAGCAGCCTTAACCCCAGTGCCCCCTATGGCTACACCTTC

J: TRBJ2-7
length: 18
size: NA
V: TRBV4-3
D: TRBD2
CDR3: CASSQDHHWAGESYEQYF
DNA: TGCGCCAGCAGCCAAGATCACCATTGGGCGGGGGAAAGCTACGAGCAGTACTTC

J: TRBJ1-1
length: 14
size: few
V: TRBV28
D: TRBD1
CDR3: CASRFDRVLGEAFF
DNA: TGTGCCAGCAGGTTCGACAGGGTGTTAGGTGAAGCTTTCTTT

J: TRBJ2-7
length: 17
size: NA
V: TRBV6-6
D: TRBD2
CDR3: CASSQEAGTSGTYEQYF
DNA: TGTGCCAGCAGTCAGGAAGCCGGGACTAGCGGTACCTACGAGCAGTACTTC

J: TRBJ2-1
length: 20
size: NA
V: TRBV27
D: TRBD2
CDR3: CASSITGTSGRTRSYNEQFF
DNA: TGTGCCAGCAGTATAACCGGGACTAGCGGGAGGACGCGCTCCTACAATGAGCAGTTCTTC

J: TRBJ2-7
length: 18
size: NA
V: TRBV24-1
D: TRBD1
CDR3: CATQTPPRTGEFEYEQYF
DNA: TGTGCCACCCAGACCCCCCCCCGGACAGGCGAATTTGAATACGAGCAGTACTTC

J: TRBJ1-1
length: 15
size: NA
V: TRBV5-1
D: TRBD1
CDR3: CASTFSDRANTEAFF
DNA: TGCGCCAGTACCTTCTCCGACAGGGCAAACACTGAAGCTTTCTTT

J: TRBJ2-1
length: 18
size: NA
V: TRBV7-2
D: NA
CDR3: CASSLAGWGSRSYNEQFF
DNA: TGTGCCAGCAGCTTAGCCGGTTGGGGCAGCCGCTCCTACAATGAGCAGTTCTTC

J: TRBJ2-7
length: 15
size: NA
V: TRBV4-3
D: TRBD2
CDR3: CASSQVLAGAYEQYF
DNA: TGCGCCAGCAGCCAAGTCCTAGCGGGAGCTTACGAGCAGTACTTC

J: TRBJ1-2
length: 15
size: NA
V: TRBV9
D: NA
CDR3: CASSVEVGGLYGYTF
DNA: TGTGCCAGCAGCGTAGAAGTGGGGGGTCTCTATGGCTACACCTTC

J: TRBJ2-7
length: 15
size: NA
V: TRBV6-5
D: TRBD1
CDR3: CASSYSGTGLYEQYF
DNA: TGTGCCAGCAGTTACTCTGGGACAGGGTTATACGAGCAGTACTTC

J: TRBJ1-1
length: 14
size: NA
V: TRBV7-9
D: TRBD1
CDR3: CASSWTGLNTEAFF
DNA: TGTGCCAGCAGTTGGACAGGACTGAACACTGAAGCTTTCTTT

J: TRBJ1-1
length: 16
size: NA
V: TRBV19
D: NA
CDR3: CASSTHLGQGGGEAFF
DNA: TGTGCCAGTAGTACGCATCTGGGCCAGGGCGGAGGGGAAGCTTTCTTT

J: TRBJ2-1
length: 15
size: NA
V: TRBV28
D: NA
CDR3: CASSLSRQLHNEQFF
DNA: TGTGCCAGCAGTTTATCACGACAGCTCCACAATGAGCAGTTCTTC

J: TRBJ2-2
length: 15
size: NA
V: TRBV19
D: NA
CDR3: CASSITVANTGELFF
DNA: TGTGCCAGTAGTATTACAGTCGCGAACACCGGGGAGCTGTTTTTT

J: TRBJ1-4
length: 14
size: NA
V: TRBV24-1
D: NA
CDR3: CATSDGGWDEKLFF
DNA: TGTGCCACCAGTGATGGAGGGTGGGATGAAAAACTGTTTTTT

J: TRBJ2-7
length: 15
size: once
V: TRBV20-1
D: TRBD2
CDR3: CSASQPGTRTYEQYF
DNA: TGCAGTGCTAGTCAACCCGGGACTAGAACCTACGAGCAGTACTTC

J: TRBJ1-1
length: 16
size: NA
V: TRBV27
D: TRBD1
CDR3: CASSPGTVALNTEAFF
DNA: TGTGCCAGCAGTCCCGGGACAGTTGCCTTGAACACTGAAGCTTTCTTT

J: TRBJ2-1
length: 15
size: NA
V: TRBV7-2
D: NA
CDR3: CASSLWWSRNNEQFF
DNA: TGTGCCAGCAGCTTATGGTGGTCGCGGAACAATGAGCAGTTCTTC

J: TRBJ2-3
length: 17
size: NA
V: TRBV11-2
D: TRBD2
CDR3: CASSLASGGASTDTQYF
DNA: TGTGCCAGCAGCTTAGCCAGCGGGGGTGCTAGCACAGATACGCAGTATTTT

J: TRBJ1-1
length: 12
size: NA
V: TRBV28
D: NA
CDR3: CASIKLNTEAFF
DNA: TGTGCCAGCATTAAATTGAACACTGAAGCTTTCTTT

J: TRBJ2-7
length: 15
size: NA
V: TRBV10-3
D: TRBD1
CDR3: CATVDRVQTGDEQYF
DNA: TGTGCCACTGTGGACAGGGTTCAAACGGGCGACGAGCAGTACTTC

J: TRBJ2-2
length: 14
size: NA
V: TRBV10-1
D: NA
CDR3: CASSEGQRSGELFF
DNA: TGCGCCAGCAGTGAGGGACAGAGGAGCGGGGAGCTGTTTTTT

J: TRBJ2-7
length: 12
size: NA
V: TRBV7-9
D: NA
CDR3: CASRGGGYEQYF
DNA: TGTGCCAGCCGAGGGGGGGGGTACGAGCAGTACTTC

J: TRBJ2-1
length: 16
size: NA
V: TRBV9
D: NA
CDR3: CASSVGGGSGVNEQFF
DNA: TGTGCCAGCAGCGTAGGAGGTGGGAGTGGGGTCAATGAGCAGTTCTTC

J: TRBJ2-1
length: 14
size: few
V: TRBV30
D: TRBD2
CDR3: CAWSPWREGNEQFF
DNA: TGTGCCTGGAGCCCCTGGCGGGAGGGTAATGAGCAGTTCTTC

J: TRBJ1-5
length: 19
size: NA
V: TRBV10-3
D: NA
CDR3: CAISVDRIQGPGGNQPQHF
DNA: TGTGCCATCAGCGTCGATCGAATACAGGGCCCCGGGGGCAATCAGCCCCAGCATTTT

J: TRBJ2-3
length: 14
size: NA
V: TRBV11-3
D: NA
CDR3: CASSLGHLTDTQYF
DNA: TGTGCCAGCAGCTTGGGACATCTCACAGATACGCAGTATTTT

J: TRBJ1-2
length: 14
size: NA
V: TRBV11-1
D: NA
CDR3: CASSFSSMGGHHFF
DNA: TGTGCCAGCAGCTTTTCCTCAATGGGCGGACACCATTTCTTC

J: TRBJ1-1
length: 16
size: NA
V: TRBV9
D: TRBD1
CDR3: CASSVSPINRGNEAFF
DNA: TGTGCCAGCAGCGTCTCTCCGATAAACAGGGGAAATGAAGCTTTCTTT

J: TRBJ1-1
length: 13
size: NA
V: TRBV6-6
D: TRBD1
CDR3: CASNRGIYTEAFF
DNA: TGTGCCAGCAACAGGGGCATTTACACTGAAGCTTTCTTT

J: TRBJ2-7
length: 13
size: NA
V: TRBV28
D: NA
CDR3: CASSTGVSQEQYF
DNA: TGTGCCAGCAGTACAGGCGTAAGCCAGGAGCAGTACTTC

J: TRBJ2-2
length: 13
size: NA
V: TRBV5-4
D: NA
CDR3: CASSRSGTGELFF
DNA: TGTGCCAGCAGCCGGAGCGGGACCGGGGAGCTGTTTTTT

J: TRBJ2-1
length: 14
size: NA
V: TRBV6-5
D: NA
CDR3: CASTIPSSYNEQFF
DNA: TGTGCCAGCACTATTCCGAGCTCCTACAATGAGCAGTTCTTC

J: TRBJ1-5
length: 14
size: NA
V: TRBV7-2
D: NA
CDR3: CASSLLGGNQPQHF
DNA: TGTGCCAGCAGCTTATTAGGGGGCAATCAGCCCCAGCATTTT

J: TRBJ2-7
length: 16
size: NA
V: TRBV9
D: NA
CDR3: CASSVDGTFPSYEQYF
DNA: TGTGCCAGCAGCGTAGATGGTACATTCCCCTCCTACGAGCAGTACTTC

J: TRBJ1-1
length: 14
size: NA
V: TRBV5-5
D: NA
CDR3: CASSLVDSNTEAFF
DNA: TGTGCCAGCAGCTTGGTGGACTCGAACACTGAAGCTTTCTTT

J: TRBJ1-1
length: 15
size: NA
V: TRBV5-1
D: NA
CDR3: CASSFLGGMNTEAFF
DNA: TGCGCCAGCAGCTTTCTGGGAGGGATGAACACTGAAGCTTTCTTT

J: TRBJ2-3
length: 14
size: NA
V: TRBV29-1
D: NA
CDR3: CSVGRDSNTDTQYF
DNA: TGCAGCGTGGGCCGGGACTCCAACACAGATACGCAGTATTTT